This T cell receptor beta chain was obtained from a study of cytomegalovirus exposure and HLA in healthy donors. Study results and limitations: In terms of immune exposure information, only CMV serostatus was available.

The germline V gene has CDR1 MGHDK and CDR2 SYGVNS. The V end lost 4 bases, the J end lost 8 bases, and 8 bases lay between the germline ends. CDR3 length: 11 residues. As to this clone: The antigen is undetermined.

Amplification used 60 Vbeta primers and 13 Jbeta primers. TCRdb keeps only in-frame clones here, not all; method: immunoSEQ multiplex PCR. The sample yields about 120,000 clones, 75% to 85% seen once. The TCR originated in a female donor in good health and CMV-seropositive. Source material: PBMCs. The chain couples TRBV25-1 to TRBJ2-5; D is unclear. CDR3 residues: CASSAEKTQYF. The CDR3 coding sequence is TGTGCCAGCAGTGCCGAGAAAACCCAGTACTTC.